The 14 T cell receptor beta chains below were found in one sample sequenced in a study of blood T cells in healthy people across ages. Then a second PCR, running about 6 to 12 cycles, was carried out with a sample-barcoded 5' primer and a J-beta primer mix. MiXCR, applied by TCRdb to the 5' RACE reads, yields one record per CDR3 protein. The sample carries some 1.6 million distinct CDR3 sequences, about 31% recorded once. The sequenced material came from blood. These receptor sequences come from a woman aged 25 to 39 in good health.

This clonotype was counted at least ten times. The J gene is TRBJ2-7, the V gene TRBV7-2, with a tentative D call TRBD1 (5 bases). CDR1 is SGHTA, CDR2 FQGNSA, per germline. The V end was cut by 0 bases, the J end by 3 bases, with 9 bases between. The CDR3 extends over 14 amino acids. CDR3 region: CASSLAGLDYEQYF. Here the CDR3 DNA reads TGTGCCAGCAGCTTAGCGGGGCTAGACTACGAGCAGTACTTC.

This chain connects TRBV27 to TRBJ2-1, with D perhaps assigned TRBD1 or TRBD2 (7 bases each). CDR1 is MNHEY, CDR2 SMNVEV, per germline (reference sequence). The CDR3 has 14 amino acids. V was cut by 7 bases and J by 5 bases, with 15 bases left in between. CDR3: CASTTQGGDNEQFF. The CDR3 coding sequence is TGTGCCAGCACCACCCAGGGGGGGGACAATGAGCAGTTCTTC.

Comment on this clonotype: A read error may explain this, as a much larger clone is one base away. This chain uses TRBV20-1 with TRBJ2-2, with D unclear. Germline V gene sequence: CDR1 DFQATT, CDR2 SNEGSKA (reference sequence). The CDR3 covers 15 residues. The CDR3 region has the DNA TGCAGTGCTAGAGATCCGGCCACCCCCACCAGGGAGCTGTTTTTT. Translated: CSARDPATPTRELFF.

About this clonotype: Given a much more abundant clone one base away, this may be a read error. The chain uses TRBV20-1 and TRBJ1-6, with TRBD1 matching over 8 bases. The germline V gene encodes CDR1 DFQATT and CDR2 SNEGSKA (reference sequence). The CDR3 has 13 amino acids. The CDR3 DNA is TGCAGTGCCCGGGACAGGCCTAATTCACCCCCCCACTTT. It translates to CSARDRPNSPPHF.

The rearrangement uses TRBV5-1 and TRBJ2-5, with TRBD2 matching 9 bases. The J segment lost 5 bases and the V segment lost 2 bases, leaving 4 bases of the junction unmatched. Per germline, CDR1 SGHRS and CDR2 YFSETQ. CDR3 length equals 14 residues. The DNA of the CDR3 is TGCGCCAGCAGCTTTAGCGGGAGTGAGGAGACCCAGTACTTC. Translated, it gives CASSFSGSEETQYF.

This clonotype has more than one count but fewer than ten. The rearrangement links TRBV9 to TRBJ2-1; TRBD2 matches 7 bases. The trim removed 0 bases at V and 8 bases at J, leaving 8 bases unmatched. The CDR3 sequence is 15 residues long. Germline V gene data show CDR1 as SGDLS and CDR2 as YYNGEE. This CDR3 reads CASSVDGGNRYEQFF. The CDR3 DNA reads TGTGCCAGCAGCGTAGACGGGGGGAATCGGTATGAGCAGTTCTTC.

A few counts support this clonotype. CDR3 in DNA: TGTGCCAGCAGCTCAACGGGGGGGTATACGCAGTATTTT. Protein sequence: CASSSTGGYTQYF. The gene calls are TRBV7-3 and TRBJ2-3, with 8 positions matching TRBD2. Trimming took 4 bases from V and 7 from J; bases not matched to a gene: 4. CDR1 is SGHTA, CDR2 FQGTGA, per germline. The CDR3 has 13 residues.

The sample holds a few counts of this clonotype. The genes are TRBV27 and TRBJ2-3; no definite D call. V dropped 1 base and J dropped 2 bases, with 10 bases sitting between them. The CDR3 length is 15 residues. Per the germline V gene, CDR1 is MNHEY and CDR2 is SMNVEV (reference sequence). The CDR3 loop reads CASSLLPSTTDTQYF. CDR3 nucleotide sequence: TGTGCCAGCAGTTTATTACCCTCTACCACAGATACGCAGTATTTT.

The V call is TRBV3-1, the J call TRBJ2-5; 9 nucleotides agree with TRBD2. Germline values: CDR1 LGHDT, CDR2 YNNKEL (reference sequence). V lost 4 bases and J lost 4; bases outside the gene matches: 19. This CDR3 is built from 19 residues. The CDR3 DNA is TGTGCCAGCAGCCTCCCTCGACGGCGGGAGGGCACGCGGGGAGAGACCCAGTACTTC. Amino acid sequence: CASSLPRRREGTRGETQYF.

V usage is TRBV3-1 and J usage is TRBJ2-7, with TRBD2 identical over 7 bases. The CDR3 sequence is 11 residues long. Trimming cost V 1 base and J 12 bases; bases outside gene matches: 3. In germline, CDR1 is LGHDT, CDR2 YNNKEL (reference sequence). The CDR3 protein is CASSQASGMYF. The CDR3 DNA is TGTGCCAGCAGCCAAGCTAGCGGCATGTACTTC.

This chain uses TRBV6-2 or TRBV6-3 with TRBJ2-5, with 11 nucleotides matching TRBD2. This CDR3 contains 16 residues. Germline CDR1 is MNHEY and CDR2 is SVGEGT. V was clipped by 2 bases and J by 5 bases; unmatched bases: 7. CDR3 region: CASSYLTSGIGETQYF. The CDR3 DNA reads as TGTGCCAGCAGTTACCTGACTAGCGGGATCGGCGAGACCCAGTACTTC.

This chain joins TRBV2 and TRBJ2-1; weak D call: TRBD2 (6 bases). In germline, CDR1 is SNHLY, CDR2 FYNNEI. V shed 6 bases and J shed 15 bases, with 18 bases lying between them. CDR3 length equals 12 residues. The DNA of the CDR3 is TGTGCCAGCAGGTCTACTAGCCACGCAACGTTCTTC. It translates to CASRSTSHATFF.

The gene calls are TRBV3-1 and TRBJ2-1, with unresolved D. Per the germline V gene, CDR1 is LGHDT and CDR2 is YNNKEL (reference sequence). With 4 bases removed from V and 3 bases from J, the gap between germline ends came to 13 bases. The CDR3 spans 15 residues. The chain's CDR3 is CASSPSSRNYNEQFF. DNA of the CDR3: TGTGCCAGCAGCCCCTCGAGTCGGAACTACAATGAGCAGTTCTTC.

The sample holds a few counts of this clonotype. The chain links TRBV12-3 or TRBV12-4 to TRBJ2-7, with D possibly matching TRBD1 (6 bases). Trimming shortened V by 5 bases and J by 7 bases, and 18 bases separated the two germline ends. The CDR3 runs 14 residues. CDR3 coding DNA: TGTGCCAGCAGTCTTAGGGGGAGCTTGTGGGAGCAGTACTTC. Residues: CASSLRGSLWEQYF.